Presented here are 10 T cell receptor beta chains from one specimen sequenced in a study of CD8 T cells in ankylosing spondylitis. One entry per CDR3 protein, called by TCRdb with MiXCR from the 5' RACE reads. The sample contains 40,000 or so distinct CDR3 sequences, around 2.9% of which appear only once. The material sequenced was blood, either unsorted or a sorted T cell fraction (not recorded which). Receptors originate from a male donor with ankylosing spondylitis or in good health (not recorded which).

This clonotype has at least ten counts. This chain links TRBV9 with TRBJ2-1; 8 nucleotides agree with TRBD2. The CDR3 extends over 16 amino acids. The ends lost 0 bases at V and 4 bases at J; junction bases unmatched: 6. Germline CDR1 SGDLS, CDR2 YYNGEE. CDR3 bases: TGTGCCAGCAGCGTAGGTGTAACGGGAGGGTACAATGAGCAGTTCTTC. It yields the protein CASSVGVTGGYNEQFF. Together with reference TRBV9 and TRBJ2-1, the CDR3 gives the full variable domain: DSGVTQTPKHLITATGQRVTLRCSPRSGDLSVYWYQQSLDQGLQFLIQYYNGEERAKGNILERFSAQQFPDLHSELNLSSLELGDSALYFCASSVGVTGGYNEQFFGPGTRLTVL.

This clonotype was observed at least ten times. The rearrangement uses TRBV9 and TRBJ2-7; TRBD1 matches at 8 bases. Trimming at V came to 0 bases and at J to 3 bases, leaving 5 bases not matched to a gene. The CDR3 is 15 residues long. Germline loops: CDR1 SGDLS, CDR2 YYNGEE. The DNA of the CDR3 is TGTGCCAGCAGCGTAGGGTCAGGGGGCTACTACGAGCAGTACTTC. As protein: CASSVGSGGYYEQYF. Complete variable domain (other parts from reference TRBV9 and TRBJ2-7): DSGVTQTPKHLITATGQRVTLRCSPRSGDLSVYWYQQSLDQGLQFLIQYYNGEERAKGNILERFSAQQFPDLHSELNLSSLELGDSALYFCASSVGSGGYYEQYFGPGTRLTVT.

There are many counts of this clonotype. In nucleotides, the CDR3 is TGTGCCAGCAGCGTAGGTGTTGGCGGGATATATACCGGGGAGCTGTTTTTT. Translating gives CASSVGVGGIYTGELFF. The V gene is TRBV9, the J gene TRBJ2-2; D may be TRBD2 (6 bases). From germline, CDR1 is SGDLS and CDR2 YYNGEE. The germline V and J ends were trimmed by 0 bases and 5 bases, with 17 bases remaining between them. The CDR3 is made up of 17 amino acids.

The sample holds many counts of this clonotype. The genes are TRBV9 and TRBJ2-3, with D possibly being TRBD1 or TRBD2 (5 bases each). Trimming removed 4 bases at V and 8 bases at J, with 14 bases between. Per the germline V gene, CDR1 is SGDLS and CDR2 is YYNGEE. The CDR3 is 13 amino acids. CDR3 sequence (DNA): TGTGCCAGCAGCCTCCGGGGCGTAGGTACGCAGTATTTT. It encodes CASSLRGVGTQYF.

This clonotype has a count of ten or more. V usage is TRBV9 and J usage is TRBJ2-3; 7 bases are shared with TRBD2. V shed 4 bases and J 2 bases; nucleotides not matched to a gene: 7. The V gene's germline CDR1 is SGDLS and CDR2 YYNGEE. The CDR3 is 15 residues long. The CDR3 sequence: CASSPSGIDTDTQYF. CDR3 nucleotides: TGTGCCAGCAGCCCCAGCGGGATAGACACAGATACGCAGTATTTT.

The table lists this clonotype with many counts. The chain joins TRBV9 to TRBJ2-5, with a possible D match to TRBD1 (5 bases). CDR1 and CDR2 (germline): SGDLS, YYNGEE. V lost 4 bases to trimming and J lost 4 bases, with 8 bases between them. The CDR3 extends over 12 amino acids. CDR3 region: CASSPQGETQYF. The CDR3 region has the DNA TGTGCCAGCAGCCCCCAGGGAGAGACCCAGTACTTC. Full variable domain (missing parts from reference TRBV9 and TRBJ2-5): DSGVTQTPKHLITATGQRVTLRCSPRSGDLSVYWYQQSLDQGLQFLIQYYNGEERAKGNILERFSAQQFPDLHSELNLSSLELGDSALYFCASSPQGETQYFGPGTRLLVL.

This clonotype showed up many times. The chain uses TRBV10-1 and TRBJ1-2, with 7 bases fitting TRBD1. This CDR3 spans 16 amino acids. J lost 4 bases, V lost 7 bases, and 15 bases had no gene match. Germline V gives CDR1 WNHNN, CDR2 SYGVQD (reference sequence). DNA of the CDR3: TGCGCCAGCATCATCGACAGGGCCGTCGGGTTCTATGGCTACACCTTC. Protein sequence: CASIIDRAVGFYGYTF.

The table lists this clonotype with many counts. The chain carries TRBV9 and TRBJ1-5; 7 bases agree with TRBD1. Germline CDR1 and CDR2: SGDLS and YYNGEE. CDR3 length: 15 residues. The V and J ends lost 3 bases and 5 bases, in that order; junction bases with no gene match: 8. The CDR3 region has the DNA TGTGCCAGCAGCGCCGACAGGGATTGGGATCAGCCCCAGCATTTT. Translation gives CASSADRDWDQPQHF.

The chain joins TRBV9 to TRBJ2-7; D gene uncertain. V was clipped by 0 bases and J by 0 bases, with 10 bases between them. The CDR3 totals 15 residues. Germline values: CDR1 SGDLS, CDR2 YYNGEE. The CDR3 loop is CASSVAGHFSYEQYF. The CDR3 nucleotides read TGTGCCAGCAGCGTAGCCGGTCATTTCTCCTACGAGCAGTACTTC.

This clonotype appeared many times. The rearrangement joins TRBV9 to TRBJ2-1; 7 bases map to TRBD2. Germline assignment: CDR1 SGDLS and CDR2 YYNGEE. Germline trimming cut 0 bases from V and 9 bases from J; bases unmatched to any gene: 9. The CDR3 consists of 15 residues. CDR3 sequence: CASSVAPSGNGEQFF. The CDR3, as DNA: TGTGCCAGCAGCGTAGCTCCCAGCGGGAACGGTGAGCAGTTCTTC.